A single sample is the source of the 8 T cell receptor beta chains below, sequenced in a study of blood T cell repertoires in COVID-19. Clones were sequenced by immunoSEQ multiplex PCR, and TCRdb holds only the in-frame ones, with some missing. The top ten clones hold about 8.6% of a sample with about 270,000 clones, roughly 86% of them seen once. The sequenced sample consisted of peripheral blood. These TCRs come from a man between 40 and 49 years old with active or convalescent COVID-19.

The chain employs TRBV30 and TRBJ2-3; no clear D. V was pared by 3 bases and J by 7 bases, with 14 bases between. Germline loops: CDR1 GTSNPN, CDR2 SVGIG (reference sequence). The CDR3 runs to 13 residues. DNA of the CDR3: TGTGCCTGGAGCCCGACTCTGCACAATACGCAGTATTTT. Translation: CAWSPTLHNTQYF.

CDR3 sequence: CASSNTNSAEGSYGYTF. The CDR3 nucleotides read TGCGCCAGCAGTAATACCAATTCGGCCGAGGGTTCCTATGGCTACACCTTC. The chain joins TRBV10-1 to TRBJ1-2; no reliable D call. This CDR3 has 17 residues. The V end lost 5 bases, the J end lost 4 bases, and 23 bases lay between the germline ends. Per the germline V gene, CDR1 is WNHNN and CDR2 is SYGVQD (reference sequence).

In DNA form, the CDR3 reads TGTGCCTGGAGTCCCTTAACGGGTGAAAAACTGTTTTTT. Its protein product is CAWSPLTGEKLFF. The chain combines TRBV30 with TRBJ1-4; D unclear. The CDR3 totals 13 residues. From germline, CDR1 is GTSNPN and CDR2 SVGIG (reference sequence). Trimming left V 2 bases short and J 7 bases short, with 11 bases between. The whole variable domain, filled in from reference TRBV30 and TRBJ1-4, reads SQTIHQWPATLVQPVGSPLSLECTVEGTSNPNLYWYRQAAGRGLQLLFYSVGIGQISSEVPQNLSASRPQDRQFILSSKKLLLSDSGFYLCAWSPLTGEKLFFGSGTQLSVL.

The genes are TRBV5-4 and TRBJ2-1; 8 bases are shared with TRBD2. This CDR3 is 15 amino acids long. The germline gives CDR1 SGHNT, CDR2 YYREEE (reference sequence). The ends lost 2 bases at V and 6 bases at J; junction bases unmatched: 7. The CDR3 coding sequence is TGTGCCAGCAGCTTCGGCGGGAGGTCAGGCAATGAGCAGTTCTTC. This codes for CASSFGGRSGNEQFF. Full variable domain (remainder filled in from reference TRBV5-4 and TRBJ2-1): ETGVTQSPTHLIKTRGQQVTLRCSSQSGHNTVSWYQQALGQGPQFIFQYYREEENGRGNFPPRFSGLQFPNYSSELNVNALELDDSALYLCASSFGGRSGNEQFFGPGTRLTVL.

This chain links TRBV4-2 with TRBJ2-1; 16 bases map to TRBD2. V lost 1 base, J lost 6 bases, and 12 bases stayed unmatched. Germline CDR1 and CDR2: LGHNA and YNFKEQ. The CDR3 spans 20 residues. CDR3 sequence: CASSQAPGTSGRGSGNEQFF. The DNA for the CDR3 is TGTGCCAGCAGCCAAGCCCCCGGGACTAGCGGGAGGGGGAGTGGCAATGAGCAGTTCTTC.

The chain links TRBV6-5 to TRBJ1-3; D remains unclear. From germline, CDR1 is MNHEY and CDR2 SVGAGI. This CDR3 has 11 residues. Trimming left V 2 bases short and J 8 bases short, with 4 bases between. CDR3 sequence (DNA): TGTGCCAGCAGTTACGAGGACACCATATATTTT. Translation gives CASSYEDTIYF.

This clone came up once. The chain combines TRBV6-5 with TRBJ1-1; D is ambiguous. This CDR3 is built from 14 residues. V was shortened by 7 bases and J by 0 bases, with 12 bases between the two germline ends. Per the germline V gene, CDR1 is MNHEY and CDR2 is SVGAGI. The CDR3 nucleotides read TGTGCCAGCAACCCCGGGAGGCTGAACACTGAAGCTTTCTTT. It is translated as CASNPGRLNTEAFF.

The V call is TRBV5-1, the J call TRBJ2-2, with D uncertain. Trimming shortened V by 0 bases and J by 2 bases, and 11 bases separated the two germline ends. CDR1 is SGHRS, CDR2 YFSETQ, per germline. The CDR3 is 16 residues long. In DNA form, the CDR3 reads TGCGCCAGCAGCTTGGACTTATTTTTAAACACCGGGGAGCTGTTTTTT. Its protein is CASSLDLFLNTGELFF.